This T cell receptor (beta chain) was obtained from a study of T cells in Graves' hyperthyroidism and ophthalmopathy. In regard to this clonotype: The target antigen is unknown.

Amplification of TCR beta CDR3 regions was performed using RNA transcripts as template. TCR CDR3 underwent first-round RT-PCR with the HTBI primer set. MiXCR, applied by TCRdb to the multiplex PCR reads, yields one record per CDR3 protein. The table has roughly 840,000 distinct CDR3 sequences, roughly 37% seen once. Germline assignment: CDR1 SQVTM and CDR2 ANQGSEA. The CDR3 totals 11 residues. Whole-study findings and limits: It was a median around 6 months before onset that the model predicted ophthalmopathy. Blood also held most thyroid clonotypes expanded beyond 0.001.

Patients counted as stable if ophthalmopathy did not develop within 18 months. The TCR comes from a man aged 18 to 29 with Graves' hyperthyroidism. Sequencing input: blood. The rearrangement uses TRBV29-1 and TRBJ1-2; a possible D gene is TRBD1 (6 bases). The CDR3 DNA reads TGCAGACCAAGACAGGACTATGGCTACACCTTC. This sequence encodes CRPRQDYGYTF.